The rows below give T cell receptor beta chains drawn from one sample of a study of graft-versus-host responses after intestinal transplantation. Sequenced by immunoSEQ multiplex PCR; TCRdb stores in-frame clones only, minus some. The data show tens of thousands of clones, 94% seen once. Their target antigens are unknown. This specimen consisted of unstimulated CD4+ T cells sorted from spleen or lymph node cells, obtained before transplant. Receptors were obtained from a human donor who was the organ donor for an intestinal transplant. Each CDR3 is given with its conserved first and last residue. A D gene is named only where the DNA matches it firmly. Only some rows state a clone size, as once, few, many or a class for expanded clones.

NA,17,TRBJ2-6,NA,TRBV7-3,CASSLGPLRSGANVLTF,TGTGCCAGCAGCTTAGGGCCCCTCCGCTCTGGGGCCAACGTCCTGACTTTC
once,15,TRBJ1-4,NA,TRBV27,CASSNNGRNNEKLFF,TGTGCCAGCAGCAATAACGGACGGAATAATGAAAAACTGTTTTTT
NA,16,TRBJ2-1,NA,TRBV7-2,CASSSSHVSSYNEQFF,TGTGCCAGCAGCTCCAGCCACGTGAGCTCCTACAATGAGCAGTTCTTC
NA,14,TRBJ2-6,NA,TRBV5-1,CASSFGTGANVLTF,TGCGCCAGCAGCTTCGGGACTGGGGCCAACGTCCTGACTTTC
NA,12,TRBJ1-3,NA,TRBV5-4,CASKAGGNTIYF,TGTGCCAGCAAGGCGGGCGGAAACACCATATATTTT
NA,15,TRBJ2-7,TRBD1,TRBV7-9,CASSSQGVSAYEQYF,TGTGCCAGCAGCTCTCAGGGGGTTTCTGCCTACGAGCAGTACTTC
NA,12,TRBJ2-5,TRBD1,TRBV10-3,CAISQGEETQYF,TGTGCCATCAGTCAGGGGGAGGAGACCCAGTACTTC
NA,15,TRBJ2-1,NA,TRBV18,CASSPADSSYNEQFF,TGTGCCAGCTCACCGGCAGATAGCTCCTACAATGAGCAGTTCTTC
NA,15,TRBJ2-3,NA,TRBV7-2,CASSLEVATADTQYF,TGTGCCAGCAGCTTAGAAGTGGCTACAGCGGATACGCAGTATTTT
NA,12,TRBJ2-5,NA,TRBV7-8,CASAWRQETQYF,TGTGCCAGCGCCTGGCGCCAAGAGACCCAGTACTTC
NA,17,TRBJ2-7,TRBD1,TRBV30,CAWSDRGPGQVSYEQYF,TGTGCCTGGAGTGACCGGGGACCGGGACAGGTCTCCTACGAGCAGTACTTC
NA,16,TRBJ1-3,NA,TRBV19,CASRRRIESSGNTIYF,TGTGCCAGTAGAAGACGGATCGAGAGCTCTGGAAACACCATATATTTT
NA,14,TRBJ1-3,NA,TRBV9,CASTPQSSGNTIYF,TGTGCCAGCACCCCCCAGAGCTCTGGAAACACCATATATTTT
NA,16,TRBJ2-7,TRBD2,TRBV13,CASSPRRGGGPYEQYF,TGTGCCAGCAGCCCCCGGCGGGGGGGAGGGCCCTACGAGCAGTACTTC
few,15,TRBJ1-3,NA,TRBV7-2,CASRAVRGLGNTIYF,TGTGCCAGCAGGGCGGTCAGAGGGCTTGGAAACACCATATATTTT
NA,15,TRBJ2-3,TRBD2,TRBV11-2,CASSGSGRSTDTQYF,TGTGCCAGCAGCGGTAGCGGGAGGAGCACAGATACGCAGTATTTT
NA,19,TRBJ2-6,NA,TRBV7-3,CASSPSLGTPSSGANVLTF,TGTGCCAGCAGCCCCTCCCTCGGGACCCCTAGCTCTGGGGCCAACGTCCTGACTTTC
NA,14,TRBJ1-2,NA,TRBV6-1,CASSVKGMMGGYTF,TGTGCCAGCAGTGTAAAGGGGATGATGGGGGGCTACACCTTC
NA,14,TRBJ2-7,TRBD2,TRBV6-1,CASKKAGTKYEQYF,TGTGCCAGCAAAAAAGCGGGAACCAAGTACGAGCAGTACTTC
NA,15,TRBJ2-3,TRBD2,TRBV2,CASSHGLAGSDTQYF,TGTGCCAGCAGCCATGGACTAGCGGGGTCAGATACGCAGTATTTT
NA,15,TRBJ2-3,NA,TRBV27,CASSPRYVSTDTQYF,TGTGCCAGCAGTCCCCGGTATGTCAGCACAGATACGCAGTATTTT
NA,13,TRBJ1-1,NA,TRBV29-1,CSVEDRGYTEAFF,TGCAGCGTTGAAGATCGAGGATACACTGAAGCTTTCTTT
NA,15,TRBJ1-4,NA,TRBV18,CASSPRPGSNEKLFF,TGTGCCAGCTCACCACGCCCGGGTTCTAATGAAAAACTGTTTTTT
NA,14,TRBJ2-1,NA,TRBV19,CASSRRGRYNEQFF,TGTGCCAGTAGTAGACGGGGGCGGTACAATGAGCAGTTCTTC
NA,15,TRBJ1-2,TRBD1,TRBV7-9,CASRDTGTANYGYTF,TGTGCCAGCAGGGACACCGGGACAGCTAACTATGGCTACACCTTC
NA,17,TRBJ2-5,TRBD2,TRBV5-4,CASSFRTSGGGRATQYF,TGTGCCAGCAGTTTTAGGACTAGCGGGGGAGGCCGGGCGACCCAGTACTTC
NA,12,TRBJ1-1,TRBD1,TRBV6-6,CASTGTGPPAFF,TGTGCCAGCACCGGGACAGGGCCTCCAGCTTTCTTT
NA,16,TRBJ1-2,NA,TRBV6-1,CASSAVGRQPPGGYTF,TGTGCCAGCAGTGCCGTAGGCAGGCAACCACCAGGCGGCTACACCTTC
NA,17,TRBJ2-4,NA,TRBV30,CAWSAQGRASAKNIQYF,TGTGCCTGGAGCGCCCAGGGCAGGGCATCAGCCAAAAACATTCAGTACTTC
once,14,TRBJ2-7,NA,TRBV9,CASSGTDRSYEQYF,TGTGCCAGCAGTGGCACTGACAGGTCATACGAGCAGTACTTC
NA,13,TRBJ1-1,NA,TRBV6-1,CASSRNRAGEAFF,TGTGCCAGCAGCCGGAACAGGGCAGGTGAAGCTTTCTTT
NA,12,TRBJ1-1,NA,TRBV10-3,CAIQDRNTEAFF,TGTGCCATCCAGGACAGGAACACTGAAGCTTTCTTT
NA,15,TRBJ1-1,TRBD1,TRBV27,CASSPTGAVHNEAFF,TGTGCCAGCAGTCCAACAGGGGCCGTCCACAATGAAGCTTTCTTT
NA,16,TRBJ2-5,NA,TRBV28,CASSLGPGRGQETQYF,TGTGCCAGCAGTTTAGGCCCAGGGAGAGGGCAAGAGACCCAGTACTTC
NA,15,TRBJ2-1,TRBD2,TRBV5-6,CASSTSGLPYNEQFF,TGTGCCAGCAGCACGTCGGGACTACCCTACAATGAGCAGTTCTTC
NA,16,TRBJ2-1,NA,TRBV5-8,CASSLRWGGRNYEQFF,TGTGCCAGCAGCTTACGGTGGGGGGGCCGTAACTACGAGCAGTTCTTC
few,15,TRBJ2-1,TRBD2,TRBV7-2,CASSLEGLADNEQFF,TGTGCCAGCAGCTTAGAGGGACTAGCGGACAATGAGCAGTTCTTC
few,14,TRBJ1-6,TRBD1,TRBV7-2,CASSSRQGYSPLHF,TGTGCCAGCAGCTCACGACAGGGTTATTCACCCCTCCACTTT
NA,15,TRBJ2-3,TRBD2,TRBV7-2,CASSLQRAGGDTQYF,TGTGCCAGCAGCTTACAACGGGCGGGGGGCGATACGCAGTATTTT
NA,9,TRBJ1-2,NA,TRBV19,CASSIPPTF,TGTGCCAGTAGTATCCCACCCACCTTC
NA,14,TRBJ1-1,TRBD1,TRBV2,CASSVAGGSTEAFF,TGTGCCAGCAGTGTGGCAGGGGGGAGCACTGAAGCTTTCTTT
NA,17,TRBJ2-3,NA,TRBV7-6,CASSLDNFGTSTDTQYF,TGTGCCAGCAGCTTGGATAATTTCGGGACTAGCACAGATACGCAGTATTTT
NA,14,TRBJ1-4,NA,TRBV6-1,CASSEGTTNEKLFF,TGTGCCAGCAGTGAAGGGACAACTAATGAAAAACTGTTTTTT
NA,14,TRBJ2-2,NA,TRBV19,CASRHRNLPGELFF,TGTGCCAGCCGACACAGGAATCTACCCGGGGAGCTGTTTTTT